These 13 T cell receptor beta chains share one sample of origin, sequenced in a study of immune aging and cytomegalovirus after organ transplant (dated by TCRdb to the early 2020s). Receptor amplification or capture employed single-cell sequencing. For sequencing, an Illumina NovaSeq 6000 was employed. The BD Rhapsody Targeted mRNA and AbSeq Reagent Kit, in a microwell format, was used for cell capture and library preparation. The public sequencing data were trimmed at Q25 with fastp and processed into clonotypes with MiXCR by TCRdb, which kept only in-frame beta chains. Duplicate CDR3 protein sequences are folded into a single record with the most common DNA and genes. The sample includes about 21,000 distinct CDR3 sequences, with roughly a third observed a single time. Clones ranked in the top ten supply approximately 26% of the sample. Antigens of these TCRs are unknown. In the paper's terms, the time point label means: five sample-tagged time points from pre-transplant (day -1) to day 368 post-transplant, pooled.

This specimen was CMV peptide-activated CD4+ and CD8+ T cells sorted from blood, taken at five time points, pooled. The intended sense of this specimen's cell subset or site label: sorted CD8+CD137+ and CD4+CD154+ T cells after 12 h CMV IE-1 peptide stimulation. All receptors come from a female donor who had a heart transplant and CMV viremia.

This clonotype came up a few times. The chain employs TRBV7-9 and TRBJ1-2, with 7 bases identical to TRBD1. The germline V gene encodes CDR1 SEHNR and CDR2 FQNEAQ (reference sequence). Trimming removed 5 bases from V and 1 base from J; junction bases left unmatched: 7. The CDR3 length is 15 residues. The CDR3, as DNA: TGTGCCAGCAGCCTGACAGGGCGGATTAACTATGGCTACACCTTC. This translates into CASSLTGRINYGYTF.

The rearrangement links TRBV18 to TRBJ2-7, with 7 bases matching TRBD1. Trimming at V came to 2 bases and at J to 2 bases, leaving 9 bases not matched to a gene. The CDR3 spans 16 residues. Looked up from germline, CDR1 is KGHSH and CDR2 is LQKENI. Written as DNA, the CDR3 is TGTGCCAGCTCACCAAAAGAGGGGGCGCGGCCCTACGAGCAGTACGTC. Protein product: CASSPKEGARPYEQYV.

In this sample, this clonotype turned up a few times. The chain carries TRBV7-2 and TRBJ2-1; 8 bases line up with TRBD2. This CDR3 has 14 residues. The trim removed 1 base at V and 8 bases at J, leaving 4 bases unmatched. Looked up from germline, CDR1 is SGHTA and CDR2 is FQGNSA. The CDR3 spells CASSLVGGGHEQFF. In DNA form, the CDR3 reads TGTGCCAGCAGCTTAGTCGGGGGGGGCCATGAGCAGTTCTTC.

This clonotype was seen once. The CDR3, as DNA: TGTGCCAGTAGTAGGGCGGGAGGCGATGAGCAGTTCTTC. This gives the protein CASSRAGGDEQFF. V and J are TRBV19 and TRBJ2-1, with 8 bases aligning to TRBD2. The CDR3 contains 13 residues. The J segment lost 8 bases and the V segment lost 4 bases, leaving 4 bases of the junction unmatched. Germline V gene data show CDR1 as LNHDA and CDR2 as SQIVND (reference sequence).

This rearrangement joins TRBV7-3 to TRBJ2-6; D is unclear. This CDR3 spans 13 amino acids. Trimming shortened V by 5 bases and J by 4 bases, and 6 bases separated the two germline ends. Germline V gene sequence: CDR1 SGHTA, CDR2 FQGTGA. CDR3 bases: TGTGCCAGCAGCGCCAGGGGGGCCAACGTCCTGACTTTC. Protein product: CASSARGANVLTF.

In regard to this clonotype: The CDR3 carries no conserved terminal phenylalanine or tryptophan, so it likely arises from a read error. The V gene is TRBV12-3 or TRBV12-4, the J gene TRBJ2-5, with TRBD2 as a possible D gene (5 bases). The CDR3 has 14 residues. The CDR3 loop reads CASSASRVGETQYS. In DNA form, the CDR3 reads TGTGCTAGCAGTGCATCGCGGGTAGGGGAGACCCAGTACTCC.

By share, this clonotype counts as medium-sized. The chain links TRBV4-2 to TRBJ1-2; a weak D match, TRBD1 (5 bases). Germline V gives CDR1 LGHNA, CDR2 YNFKEQ. V lost 0 bases and J lost 7, with 12 bases in between. The CDR3 consists of 14 residues. DNA for the CDR3: TGTGCCAGCAGCCAAGACAGGGAGATTAGTGGCTACACCTTC. It is translated as CASSQDREISGYTF.

This clonotype was observed a few times. J is TRBJ2-1 and V is TRBV12-3 or TRBV12-4; D uncertain. With 8 bases removed from V and 5 bases from J, the gap between germline ends came to 22 bases. The CDR3 is 16 residues long. CDR3 nucleotide sequence: TGTGCCAGCTCATTGGCTGGGTCCCTGGGGAACAATGAGCAGTTCTTC. Translation gives CASSLAGSLGNNEQFF.

This clonotype is medium-sized. The gene calls are TRBV3-1 and TRBJ2-4, with a tentative D call TRBD1 (5 bases). This CDR3 has 14 residues. The germline gives CDR1 LGHDT, CDR2 YNNKEL (reference sequence). Trimming removed 2 bases from V and 4 bases from J, with 9 bases in between. The CDR3 spells CASSQQGVKNIQYF. The CDR3 nucleotides read TGTGCCAGCAGCCAACAGGGCGTTAAAAACATTCAGTACTTC.

This chain connects TRBV14 to TRBJ2-7; D call uncertain. This CDR3 has 15 residues. The V end lost 0 bases, the J end lost 2 bases, and 11 bases lay between the germline ends. The germline CDR1 and CDR2 sequences are SGHDN and FVKESK. CDR3 protein: CASSQDINRAYEQYF. The DNA of the CDR3 is TGTGCCAGCAGCCAAGATATCAACAGAGCCTACGAGCAGTACTTC. The variable domain in full, completed from reference TRBV14 and TRBJ2-7, reads EAGVTQFPSHSVIEKGQTVTLRCDPISGHDNLYWYRRVMGKEIKFLLHFVKESKQDESGMPNNRFLAERTGGTYSTLKVQPAELEDSGVYFCASSQDINRAYEQYFGPGTRLTVT.

This clonotype was counted a few times. V and J are TRBV3-1 and TRBJ2-1; 8 nucleotides align to TRBD2. The J segment lost 12 bases and the V segment lost 5 bases, leaving 18 bases of the junction unmatched. Germline V gene data show CDR1 as LGHDT and CDR2 as YNNKEL (reference sequence). The CDR3 contains 16 residues. The CDR3 bases are TGTGCCAGCAGCGAACGAACTAGCGGTACCGCTCTTTTGCAGTTCTTC. The encoded protein is CASSERTSGTALLQFF.

This clonotype was recorded many times. The chain employs TRBV7-2 and TRBJ2-7; D could derive from TRBD1 or TRBD2 (6 bases each). The germline V gene encodes CDR1 SGHTA and CDR2 FQGNSA. The germline V and J ends were trimmed by 4 bases and 4 bases, with 17 bases remaining between them. There are 15 residues in the CDR3. The CDR3 protein is CASSYPPGGGYEQYF. The CDR3 nucleotides are TGTGCCAGCAGCTACCCCCCCGGAGGGGGGTACGAGCAGTACTTC.

This clonotype appeared a few times. Here the CDR3 omits its conserved ending phenylalanine or tryptophan, so a read error is the likely source. V is TRBV27 and J is TRBJ2-7, with 7 bases aligning to TRBD2. The germline V gene has CDR1 MNHEY and CDR2 SMNVEV (reference sequence). The CDR3 is 13 amino acids. J lost 9 bases, V lost 6 bases, and 11 bases had no gene match. CDR3 in DNA: TGTGCCAGCAGCACGACTAGCTCGGTCGGGCAGTACTCC. Protein product: CASSTTSSVGQYS.